This TCR beta chain was found in a study of blood T cell repertoires in COVID-19. Sequenced by immunoSEQ multiplex PCR; TCRdb stores in-frame clones only, minus some. The sample carries roughly 390,000 clones, around 84% recorded once. The CDR3 loop spans 14 amino acids. Germline CDR1 and CDR2: KGHDR and SFDVKD. Trimming removed 2 bases at V and 9 bases at J, with 13 bases between. The sample comprised peripheral blood. The V and J genes are TRBV24-1 and TRBJ1-5; D gene ambiguous. The origin of this receptor is a woman between 18 and 29 years old with acute or convalescent COVID-19. The CDR3 DNA is TGTGCCACCAGTGATTCCTTCACTCTCTGGCCCCAGCATTTT. This sequence encodes CATSDSFTLWPQHF.